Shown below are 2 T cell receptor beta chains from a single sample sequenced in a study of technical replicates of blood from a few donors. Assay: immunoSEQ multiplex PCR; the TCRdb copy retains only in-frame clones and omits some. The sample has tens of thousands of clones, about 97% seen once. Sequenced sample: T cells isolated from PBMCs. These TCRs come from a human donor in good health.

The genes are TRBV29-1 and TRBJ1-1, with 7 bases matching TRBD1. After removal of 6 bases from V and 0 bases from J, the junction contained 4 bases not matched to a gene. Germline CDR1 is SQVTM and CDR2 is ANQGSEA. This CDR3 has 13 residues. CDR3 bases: TGCAGCGTCGAGGGACAGTTGAACACTGAAGCTTTCTTT. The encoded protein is CSVEGQLNTEAFF.

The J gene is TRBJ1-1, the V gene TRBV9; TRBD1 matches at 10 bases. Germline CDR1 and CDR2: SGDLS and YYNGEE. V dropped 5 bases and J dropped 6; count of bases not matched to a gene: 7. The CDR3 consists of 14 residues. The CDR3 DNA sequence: TGTGCCAGCAGTGATTCCGGGACAGGGGCTGAAGCTTTCTTT. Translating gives CASSDSGTGAEAFF.